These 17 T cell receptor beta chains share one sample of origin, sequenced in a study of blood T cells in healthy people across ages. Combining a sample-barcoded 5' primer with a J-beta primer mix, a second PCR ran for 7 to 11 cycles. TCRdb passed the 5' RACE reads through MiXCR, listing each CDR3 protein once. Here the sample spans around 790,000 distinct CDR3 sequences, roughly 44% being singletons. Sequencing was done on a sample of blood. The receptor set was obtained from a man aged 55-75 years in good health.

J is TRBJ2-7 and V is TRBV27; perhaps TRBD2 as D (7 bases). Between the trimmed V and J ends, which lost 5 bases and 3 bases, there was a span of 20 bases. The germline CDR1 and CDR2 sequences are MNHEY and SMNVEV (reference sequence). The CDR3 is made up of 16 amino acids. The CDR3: CASSPLGGAPLYEQYF. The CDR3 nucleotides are TGTGCCAGCAGTCCCCTAGGGGGGGCCCCCCTCTACGAGCAGTACTTC.

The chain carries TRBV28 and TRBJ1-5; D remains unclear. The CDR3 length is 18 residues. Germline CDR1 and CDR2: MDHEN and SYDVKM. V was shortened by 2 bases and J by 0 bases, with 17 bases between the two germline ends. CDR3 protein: CASSLVLIAVYSNQPQHF. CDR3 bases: TGTGCCAGCAGTTTAGTCTTAATCGCCGTTTATAGCAATCAGCCCCAGCATTTT.

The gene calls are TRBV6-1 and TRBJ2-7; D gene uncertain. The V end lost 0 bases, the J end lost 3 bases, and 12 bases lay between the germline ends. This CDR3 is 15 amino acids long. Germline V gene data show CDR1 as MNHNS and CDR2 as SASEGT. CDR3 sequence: CASSEARHPRYEQYF. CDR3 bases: TGTGCCAGCAGTGAAGCGAGGCACCCGCGCTACGAGCAGTACTTC.

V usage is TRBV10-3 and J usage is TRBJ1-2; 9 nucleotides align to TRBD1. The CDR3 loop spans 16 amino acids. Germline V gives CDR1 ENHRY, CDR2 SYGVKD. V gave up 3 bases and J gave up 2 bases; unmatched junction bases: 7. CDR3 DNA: TGTGCCATCAGTGAACATCCGGGACAGGGAAACTATGGCTACACCTTC. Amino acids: CAISEHPGQGNYGYTF.

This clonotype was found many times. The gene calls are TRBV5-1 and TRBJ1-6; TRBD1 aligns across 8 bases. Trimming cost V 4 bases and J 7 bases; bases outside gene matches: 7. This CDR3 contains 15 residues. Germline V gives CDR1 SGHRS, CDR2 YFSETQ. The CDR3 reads CASSPGQGGNSPLHF. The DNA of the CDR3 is TGCGCCAGCAGCCCCGGACAGGGCGGCAATTCACCCCTCCACTTT.

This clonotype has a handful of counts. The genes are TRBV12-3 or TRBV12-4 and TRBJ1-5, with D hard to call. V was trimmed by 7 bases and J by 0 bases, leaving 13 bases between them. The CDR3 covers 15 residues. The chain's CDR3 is CASTTDGVSNQPQHF. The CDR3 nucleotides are TGTGCCAGCACCACAGACGGTGTTAGCAATCAGCCCCAGCATTTT.

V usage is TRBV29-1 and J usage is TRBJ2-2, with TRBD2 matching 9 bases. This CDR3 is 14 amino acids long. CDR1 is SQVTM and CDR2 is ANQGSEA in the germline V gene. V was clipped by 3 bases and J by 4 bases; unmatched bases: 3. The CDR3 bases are TGCAGCGTTGAGGCGGGGGGGTTCACCGGGGAGCTGTTTTTT. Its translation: CSVEAGGFTGELFF.

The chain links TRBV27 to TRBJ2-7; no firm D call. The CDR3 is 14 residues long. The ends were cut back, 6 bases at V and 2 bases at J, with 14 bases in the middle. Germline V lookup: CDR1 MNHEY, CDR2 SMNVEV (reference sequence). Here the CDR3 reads CASSAADKTYEQYF. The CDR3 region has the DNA TGTGCCAGCAGCGCGGCAGATAAAACCTACGAGCAGTACTTC.

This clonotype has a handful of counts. For the CDR3, the DNA is TGTGCCAGCTCACCTATACTAGCGGGGAATGGGGAGCAGTTCTTC. It specifies CASSPILAGNGEQFF. This chain joins TRBV18 and TRBJ2-1, with TRBD2 matching 10 bases. Germline V gene sequence: CDR1 KGHSH, CDR2 LQKENI. J was trimmed by 10 bases and V by 3 bases; bases with no gene match: 9. The CDR3 totals 15 residues.

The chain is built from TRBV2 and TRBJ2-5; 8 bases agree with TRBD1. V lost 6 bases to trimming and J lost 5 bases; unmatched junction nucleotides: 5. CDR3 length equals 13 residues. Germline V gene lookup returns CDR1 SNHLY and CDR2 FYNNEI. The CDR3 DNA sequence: TGTGCCAGCAGGGCCAGACAGGGGGAGACCCAGTACTTC. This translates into CASRARQGETQYF.

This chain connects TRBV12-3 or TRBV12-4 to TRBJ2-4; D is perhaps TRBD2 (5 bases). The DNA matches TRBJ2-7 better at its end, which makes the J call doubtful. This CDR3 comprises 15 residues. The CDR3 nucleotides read TGTGCCAGCAGTCAACGGGAAGGAAGCTCCTACGAGCAGTACTTC. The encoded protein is CASSQREGSSYEQYF.

The CDR3 protein is CSVEDHRGRGNEQYF. DNA for the CDR3: TGCAGCGTTGAAGACCACAGGGGGCGTGGGAATGAGCAGTACTTC. The chain joins TRBV29-1 to TRBJ2-5, with 9 bases fitting TRBD1. This CDR3 region has 15 residues. Losses at the gene ends were 0 bases for V and 11 bases for J; bases not matched to a gene: 13. The germline V gene has CDR1 SQVTM and CDR2 ANQGSEA.

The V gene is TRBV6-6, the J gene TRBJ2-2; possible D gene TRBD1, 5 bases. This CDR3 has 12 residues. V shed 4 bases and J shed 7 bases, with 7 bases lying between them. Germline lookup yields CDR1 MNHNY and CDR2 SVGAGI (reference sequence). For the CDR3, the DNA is TGTGCCAGCAGTTCAGGGATCGGGGAGCTGTTTTTT. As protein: CASSSGIGELFF.

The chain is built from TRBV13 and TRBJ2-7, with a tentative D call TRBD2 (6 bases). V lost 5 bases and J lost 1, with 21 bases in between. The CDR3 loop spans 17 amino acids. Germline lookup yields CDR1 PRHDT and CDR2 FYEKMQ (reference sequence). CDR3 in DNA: TGTGCCAGCAGCCCTAGGGGCGCGGGGCTGCAATCCTACGAGCAGTACTTC. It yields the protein CASSPRGAGLQSYEQYF. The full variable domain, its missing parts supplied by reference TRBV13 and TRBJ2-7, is AAGVIQSPRHLIKEKRETATLKCYPIPRHDTVYWYQQGPGQDPQFLISFYEKMQSDKGSIPDRFSAQQFSDYHSELNMSSLELGDSALYFCASSPRGAGLQSYEQYFGPGTRLTVT.

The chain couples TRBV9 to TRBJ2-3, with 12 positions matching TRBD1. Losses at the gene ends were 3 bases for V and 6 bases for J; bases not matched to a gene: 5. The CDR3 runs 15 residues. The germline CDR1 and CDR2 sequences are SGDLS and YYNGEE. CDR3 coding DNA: TGTGCCAGCAGCGCTTCCGGGACAGGGGGCGATACGCAGTATTTT. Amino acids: CASSASGTGGDTQYF.

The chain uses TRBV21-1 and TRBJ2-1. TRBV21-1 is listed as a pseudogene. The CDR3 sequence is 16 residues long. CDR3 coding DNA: TGTGCCAGCAGCAAACCCACTCCGACTGAGTACAATGAGCAGTTCTTC. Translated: CASSKPTPTEYNEQFF.

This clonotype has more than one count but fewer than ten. CDR3 DNA sequence: TGCAGCGTATTTGGGGCAAGTTGGGGTGAGCAGTTCTTC. Protein: CSVFGASWGEQFF. This sequence joins TRBV29-1 and TRBJ2-1; D may be TRBD1 (5 bases). There are 13 residues in the CDR3. V gave up 6 bases and J gave up 9 bases, with 18 bases separating them. Looked up from germline, CDR1 is SQVTM and CDR2 is ANQGSEA.